This entry is about one T cell receptor beta chain. The data belong to a study of control samples from healthy donors and cancer patients. The length of the CDR3 is 13 residues. Germline CDR1 LNHNV, CDR2 YYDKDF (reference sequence). V lost 4 bases and J 2 bases, leaving 9 bases between the germline ends. TCRdb keeps only in-frame clones here, not all; method: immunoSEQ multiplex PCR. The data hold 400,000 to 450,000 clones, with over 75% observed a single time. The source is a man aged 40-50 years with head and neck cancer. The sequencing input was PBMCs. The chain uses TRBV15 and TRBJ2-7; D is unresolved. The CDR3 DNA reads TGTGCCACCAGCATAGACTTGCCCTACGAGCAGTACTTC. Translated, it gives CATSIDLPYEQYF. Combining the CDR3 with reference TRBV15 and TRBJ2-7 gives the whole variable domain DAMVIQNPRYQVTQFGKPVTLSCSQTLNHNVMYWYQQKSSQAPKLLFHYYDKDFNNEADTPDNFQSRRPNTSFCFLDIRSPGLGDTAMYLCATSIDLPYEQYFGPGTRLTVT.